This T cell receptor beta chain was recorded in a study of cytomegalovirus exposure and HLA in healthy donors. 13 Jbeta primers and 60 Vbeta primers were used for the PCR. Sequencing used immunoSEQ multiplex PCR; TCRdb keeps in-frame clones, though not all of them. The profile covers 150,000 to 200,000 clones, with around 77% appearing a single time and roughly 2.1% taken by the ten largest. Looked up from germline, CDR1 is SGHRS and CDR2 is YFSETQ. This CDR3 comprises 18 residues. V trimming: 4 bases; J trimming: 0 bases; junction bases outside the gene matches: 11. The gene calls are TRBV5-1 and TRBJ2-3; 10 positions agree with TRBD2. The origin of this receptor is a woman aged 30 to 39 in good health and CMV-seropositive. Sequenced input: PBMCs. This chain's CDR3 is CASSPPWGAGGSTDTQYF. The DNA of the CDR3 is TGCGCCAGCAGCCCGCCTTGGGGAGCGGGAGGGAGCACAGATACGCAGTATTTT.